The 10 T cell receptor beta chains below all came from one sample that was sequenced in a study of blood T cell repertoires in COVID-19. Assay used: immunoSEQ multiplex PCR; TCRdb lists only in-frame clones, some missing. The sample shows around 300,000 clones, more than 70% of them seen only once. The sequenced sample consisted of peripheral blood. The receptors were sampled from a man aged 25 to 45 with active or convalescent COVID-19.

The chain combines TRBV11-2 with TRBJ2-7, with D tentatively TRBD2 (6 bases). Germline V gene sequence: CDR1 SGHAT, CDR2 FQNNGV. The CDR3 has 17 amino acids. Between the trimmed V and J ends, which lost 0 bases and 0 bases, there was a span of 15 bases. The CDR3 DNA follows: TGTGCCAGCAGCTTAGATGGTCGGAGGGGCAGCTCCTACGAGCAGTACTTC. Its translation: CASSLDGRRGSSYEQYF.

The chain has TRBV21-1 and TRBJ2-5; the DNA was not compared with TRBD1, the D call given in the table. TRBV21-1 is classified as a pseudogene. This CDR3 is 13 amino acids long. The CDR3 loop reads CASSYWTGVTQYF. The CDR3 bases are TGTGCCAGCAGCTATTGGACAGGGGTGACCCAGTACTTC.

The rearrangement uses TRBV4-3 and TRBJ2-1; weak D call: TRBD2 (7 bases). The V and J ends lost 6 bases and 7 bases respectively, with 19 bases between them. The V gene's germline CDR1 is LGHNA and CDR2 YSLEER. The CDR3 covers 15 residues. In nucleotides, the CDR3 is TGCGCCAGCAGTCTCGGGCGGGGGCCGTGGAATGAGCAGTTCTTC. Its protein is CASSLGRGPWNEQFF.

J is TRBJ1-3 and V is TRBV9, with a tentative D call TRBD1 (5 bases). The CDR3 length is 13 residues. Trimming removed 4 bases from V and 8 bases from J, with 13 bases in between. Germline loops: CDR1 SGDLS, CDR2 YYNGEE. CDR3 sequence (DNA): TGTGCCAGCAGCTCGGGACTCGCGGACACCATATATTTT. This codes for CASSSGLADTIYF.

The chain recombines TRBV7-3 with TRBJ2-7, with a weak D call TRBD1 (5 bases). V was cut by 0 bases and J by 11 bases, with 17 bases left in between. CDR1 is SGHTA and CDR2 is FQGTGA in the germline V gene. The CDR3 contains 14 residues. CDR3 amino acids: CASSLTPLTDEKYF. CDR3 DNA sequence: TGTGCCAGCAGCTTAACCCCACTGACAGACGAAAAGTACTTC. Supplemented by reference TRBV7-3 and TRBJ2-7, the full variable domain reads GAGVSQTPSNKVTEKGKYVELRCDPISGHTALYWYRQSLGQGPEFLIYFQGTGAADDSGLPNDRFFAVRPEGSVSTLKIQRTERGDSAVYLCASSLTPLTDEKYFGPGTRLTVT.

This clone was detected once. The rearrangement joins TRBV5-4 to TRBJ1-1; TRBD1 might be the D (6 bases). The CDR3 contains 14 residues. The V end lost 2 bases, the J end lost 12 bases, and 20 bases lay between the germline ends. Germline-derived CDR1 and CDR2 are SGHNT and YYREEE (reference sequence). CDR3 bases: TGTGCCAGCAGCTTCGCGCACTCCGGGACAACCACTTTCTTT. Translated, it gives CASSFAHSGTTTFF.

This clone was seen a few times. The CDR3 protein is CASSFRGWTEAFF. The CDR3 DNA is TGTGCCAGCAGTTTTAGGGGTTGGACTGAAGCTTTCTTT. The gene calls are TRBV27 and TRBJ1-1; D might be TRBD1 (5 bases). V dropped 3 bases and J dropped 5 bases, with 10 bases sitting between them. From germline, CDR1 is MNHEY and CDR2 SMNVEV (reference sequence). CDR3 length: 13 residues.

The CDR3 loop reads CASTFGDQPQHF. CDR3 sequence (DNA): TGTGCCAGCACGTTCGGGGATCAGCCCCAGCATTTT. The J gene is TRBJ1-5, the V gene TRBV2, with unresolved D. Trimming stripped 7 bases from V and 5 bases from J, with 9 bases between. The CDR3 sequence is 12 residues long. The germline gives CDR1 SNHLY, CDR2 FYNNEI.

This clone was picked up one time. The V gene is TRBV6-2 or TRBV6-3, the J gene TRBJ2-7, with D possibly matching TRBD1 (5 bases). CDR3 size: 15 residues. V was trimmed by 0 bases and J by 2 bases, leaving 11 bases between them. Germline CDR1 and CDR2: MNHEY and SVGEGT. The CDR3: CASSYSNGRAYEQYF. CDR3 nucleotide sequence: TGTGCCAGCAGTTACTCAAATGGCAGGGCCTACGAGCAGTACTTC.

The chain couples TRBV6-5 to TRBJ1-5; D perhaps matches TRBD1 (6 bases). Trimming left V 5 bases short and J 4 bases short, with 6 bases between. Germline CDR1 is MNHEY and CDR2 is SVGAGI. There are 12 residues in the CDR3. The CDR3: CASSTGNQPQHF. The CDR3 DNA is TGTGCCAGCAGTACAGGGAATCAGCCCCAGCATTTT.